This is a list of T cell receptor beta chains from one sample in a study of early T cells in non-severe SARS-CoV-2 infection. TCRdb redid the calling of the 5' RACE reads with MiXCR, one entry per CDR3 protein. The sample has roughly 29,000 distinct CDR3 sequences, roughly 5% seen once; the top ten hold 6% to 6.5%. The sample comprised whole blood. Receptors were obtained from an adult who was a healthcare worker with PCR-confirmed SARS-CoV-2 infection or an uninfected control (not recorded which). Both conserved end residues are part of each CDR3. The D gene is left open where the match is weak. Where a row states a size, it is once, few, many or the class of an expanded clone; other rows omit it.

abundance	d_gene	j_gene	v_gene	len	CDR3nt	CDR3aa
.	TRBD1	TRBJ2-2	TRBV11-2	15	TGTGCCAGCGGTCCGGGACAGGTGCTCACCGGGGAGCTGTTTTTT	CASGPGQVLTGELFF
few	TRBD1	TRBJ1-1	TRBV5-1	19	TGCGCCAGCAGCCCTCAAAACCCGGGACAGGGTTGGGTGAACACTGAAGCTTTCTTT	CASSPQNPGQGWVNTEAFF
.	TRBD2	TRBJ2-7	TRBV9	14	TGTGCCAGCAGCGTTGGCGGGAGGGAGTACGAGCAGTACTTC	CASSVGGREYEQYF
.	.	TRBJ1-5	TRBV27	15	TGTGCCAGCAGAAGGTTTGGACTTGGTAATCAGCCCCAGCATTTT	CASRRFGLGNQPQHF
few	TRBD2	TRBJ2-3	TRBV20-1	14	TGCAGTGCTATAGCGGGGGGCGTCACAGATACGCAGTATTTT	CSAIAGGVTDTQYF
many	.	TRBJ2-1	TRBV30	10	TGTGCCTGGAAGCAAGCGAGGCAGTTCTTC	CAWKQARQFF
few	.	TRBJ1-6	TRBV18	17	TGTGCCAGCTCCCAACTCGAGACGAGGGTAACTAATTCACCCCTCCACTTT	CASSQLETRVTNSPLHF
many	TRBD1	TRBJ1-2	TRBV27	15	TGTGCCAGCAGTCCCCCCGGACAGGGGATCTATGGCTACACCTTC	CASSPPGQGIYGYTF
.	.	TRBJ2-7	TRBV11-2	15	TGTGCCAGCAGCTTAGCGATGCGGGGCGGCTACGAGCAGTACTTC	CASSLAMRGGYEQYF
.	TRBD2	TRBJ2-1	TRBV29-1	18	TGCAGCGTTGATCGTTCGTTGAGCGGGAGTGTCTCGGGGAATGAGCAGTTCTTC	CSVDRSLSGSVSGNEQFF
many	TRBD2	TRBJ2-7	TRBV3-1	14	TGTGCCAGCAGCCCCACTAGCGGGAAGGTCGAGCAGTACTTC	CASSPTSGKVEQYF
.	.	TRBJ1-3	TRBV18	13	TGTGCCAGCTCACCGGGAGCTGGAAACACCATATATTTT	CASSPGAGNTIYF
few	TRBD1	TRBJ1-2	TRBV3-1	14	TGTGCCAGCAGCCCCGGGACAGGGGGGTTTGGCTACACCTTC	CASSPGTGGFGYTF
many	TRBD1	TRBJ1-5	TRBV19	15	TGTGCCAGTACCAAAGACAGGGAGGGCAATCAGCCCCAGCATTTT	CASTKDREGNQPQHF